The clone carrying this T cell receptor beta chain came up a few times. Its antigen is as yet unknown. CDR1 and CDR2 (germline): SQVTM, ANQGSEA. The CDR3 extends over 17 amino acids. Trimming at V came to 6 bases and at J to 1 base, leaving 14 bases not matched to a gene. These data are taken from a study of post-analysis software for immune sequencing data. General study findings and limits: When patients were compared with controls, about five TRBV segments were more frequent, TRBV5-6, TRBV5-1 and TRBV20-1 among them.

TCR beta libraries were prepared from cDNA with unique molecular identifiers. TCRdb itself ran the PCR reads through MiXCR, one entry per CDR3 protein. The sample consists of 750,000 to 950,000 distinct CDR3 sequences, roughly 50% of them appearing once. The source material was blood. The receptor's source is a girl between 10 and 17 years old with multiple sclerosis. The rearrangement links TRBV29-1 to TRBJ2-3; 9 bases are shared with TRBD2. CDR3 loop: CSVLELRTSGRTDTQYF. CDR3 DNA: TGCAGCGTCCTGGAGCTCCGAACTAGCGGGCGCACAGATACGCAGTATTTT.